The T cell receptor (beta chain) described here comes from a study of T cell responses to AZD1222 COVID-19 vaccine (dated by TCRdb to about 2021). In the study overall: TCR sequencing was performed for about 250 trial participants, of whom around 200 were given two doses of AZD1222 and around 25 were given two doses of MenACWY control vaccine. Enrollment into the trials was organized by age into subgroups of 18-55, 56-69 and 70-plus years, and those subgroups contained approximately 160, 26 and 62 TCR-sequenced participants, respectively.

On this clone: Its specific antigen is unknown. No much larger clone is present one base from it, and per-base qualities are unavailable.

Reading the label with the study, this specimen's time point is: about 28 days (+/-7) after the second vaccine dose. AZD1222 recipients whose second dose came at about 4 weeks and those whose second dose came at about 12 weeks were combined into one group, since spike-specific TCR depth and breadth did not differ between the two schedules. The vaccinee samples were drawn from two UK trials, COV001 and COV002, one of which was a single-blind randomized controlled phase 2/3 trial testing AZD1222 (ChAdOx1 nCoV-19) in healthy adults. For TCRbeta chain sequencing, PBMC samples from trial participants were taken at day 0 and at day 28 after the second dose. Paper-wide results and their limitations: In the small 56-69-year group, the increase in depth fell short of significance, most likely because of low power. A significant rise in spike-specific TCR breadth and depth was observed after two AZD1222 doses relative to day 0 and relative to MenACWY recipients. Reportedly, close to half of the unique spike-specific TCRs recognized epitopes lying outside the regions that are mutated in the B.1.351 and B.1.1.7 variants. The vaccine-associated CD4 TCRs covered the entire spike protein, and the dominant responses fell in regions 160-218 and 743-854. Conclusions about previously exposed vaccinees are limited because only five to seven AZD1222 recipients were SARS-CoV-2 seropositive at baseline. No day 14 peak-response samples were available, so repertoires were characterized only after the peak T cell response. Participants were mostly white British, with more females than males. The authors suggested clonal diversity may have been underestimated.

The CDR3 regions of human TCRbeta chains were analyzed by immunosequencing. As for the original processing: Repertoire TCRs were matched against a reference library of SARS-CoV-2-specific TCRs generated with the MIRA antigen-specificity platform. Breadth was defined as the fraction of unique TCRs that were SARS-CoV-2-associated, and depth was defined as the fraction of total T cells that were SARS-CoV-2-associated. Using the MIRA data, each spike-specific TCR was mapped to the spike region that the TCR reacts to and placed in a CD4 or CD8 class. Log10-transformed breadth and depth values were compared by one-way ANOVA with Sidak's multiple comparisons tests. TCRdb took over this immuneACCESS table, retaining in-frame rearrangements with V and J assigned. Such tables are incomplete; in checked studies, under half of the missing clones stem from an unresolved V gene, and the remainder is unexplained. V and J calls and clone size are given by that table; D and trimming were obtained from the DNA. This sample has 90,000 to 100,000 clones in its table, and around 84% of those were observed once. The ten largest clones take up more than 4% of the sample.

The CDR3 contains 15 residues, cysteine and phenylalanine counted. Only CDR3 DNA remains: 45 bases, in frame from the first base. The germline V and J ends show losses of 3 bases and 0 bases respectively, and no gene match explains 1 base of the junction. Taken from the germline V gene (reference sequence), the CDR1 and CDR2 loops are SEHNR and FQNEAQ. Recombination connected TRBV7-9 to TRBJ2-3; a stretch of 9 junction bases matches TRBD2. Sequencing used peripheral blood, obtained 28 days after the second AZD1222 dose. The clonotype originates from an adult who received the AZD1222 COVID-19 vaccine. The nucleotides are TGTGCCAGCAGCTTGACTAGCGGTAGCACAGATACGCAGTATTTT. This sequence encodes CASSLTSGSTDTQYF.